Shown below are 8 T cell receptor beta chains from a single sample sequenced in a study of CD8 T cells in Susac syndrome. The RNA, about 0.45 to 1 ug, was put through reverse transcription using random hexamers. TCRdb re-analysed the immunoSEQ multiplex PCR reads in MiXCR, keeping a single row per CDR3 protein. This sample carries around 180,000 distinct CDR3 sequences, approximately 93% of them seen once, and the ten largest clones take approximately 0.094%. Sequencing was performed on CD4+ T cells from PBMCs. All receptors come from a human donor with multiple sclerosis.

V usage is TRBV19 and J usage is TRBJ1-5; D gene uncertain. Germline values: CDR1 LNHDA, CDR2 SQIVND (reference sequence). The CDR3 has 14 residues. V gave up 2 bases and J gave up 1 base, with 6 bases separating them. The CDR3 DNA follows: TGTGCCAGTAGTATAAAAGCCAGCAATCAGCCCCAGCATTTT. This gives the protein CASSIKASNQPQHF.

V is TRBV9 and J is TRBJ1-2; the match to TRBD1 covers 10 bases. V was pared by 2 bases and J by 4 bases, with 2 bases of the junction left unmatched. CDR1 SGDLS and CDR2 YYNGEE come from the germline V gene. CDR3 length: 14 residues. CDR3 DNA: TGTGCCAGCAGCGTGACAGGGGGCCTCTATGGCTACACCTTC. It yields the protein CASSVTGGLYGYTF.

This clonotype was counted once. The chain employs TRBV9 and TRBJ1-2, with D hard to call. The germline V gene encodes CDR1 SGDLS and CDR2 YYNGEE. Deletions cut 4 bases from V and 3 bases from J, with 10 bases between. The CDR3 length is 13 residues. DNA of the CDR3: TGTGCCAGCAGCCCCTCCGGGGACTATGGCTACACCTTC. It yields the protein CASSPSGDYGYTF.

This chain joins TRBV3-1 and TRBJ1-1; no clear D gene. V was shortened by 3 bases and J by 4 bases, with 6 bases between the two germline ends. The CDR3 length is 12 residues. Germline lookup yields CDR1 LGHDT and CDR2 YNNKEL (reference sequence). CDR3 sequence reads: CASSHGSTEAFF. The CDR3 DNA reads TGTGCCAGCAGCCATGGTAGCACTGAAGCTTTCTTT.

The genes are TRBV18 and TRBJ1-1; weak D call: TRBD1 (5 bases). The length of the CDR3 is 14 residues. The germline gives CDR1 KGHSH, CDR2 LQKENI. Trimming took off 2 bases at V and 4 bases at J, with 11 bases between the two ends. The CDR3 protein is CASSPTGQSTEAFF. CDR3 coding DNA: TGTGCCAGCTCACCAACGGGGCAGAGCACTGAAGCTTTCTTT.

As DNA, the CDR3 is TGCAGTGCGGTGCAGGGCCGGGAGACCCAGTACTTC. It specifies CSAVQGRETQYF. The chain recombines TRBV20-1 with TRBJ2-5; tentatively, D is TRBD1 (5 bases). This CDR3 has 12 residues. The germline V gene encodes CDR1 DFQATT and CDR2 SNEGSKA (reference sequence). V was cut by 6 bases and J by 5 bases, with 13 bases left in between.

This chain connects TRBV20-1 to TRBJ1-5, with D unresolved. Trimming cost V 6 bases and J 4 bases, with 10 bases left between them. The CDR3 covers 12 residues. Germline values: CDR1 DFQATT, CDR2 SNEGSKA (reference sequence). In DNA form, the CDR3 reads TGCAGTGCGATTTTATTGAATCAGCCCCAGCATTTT. This translates into CSAILLNQPQHF.

This clonotype was picked up a small number of times. The V call is TRBV30, the J call TRBJ1-5; tentatively, D is TRBD1 (6 bases). The germline CDR1 and CDR2 sequences are GTSNPN and SVGIG (reference sequence). The ends were cut back, 0 bases at V and 4 bases at J, with 7 bases in the middle. The CDR3 length is 13 residues. The CDR3 sequence is CAWSVQGNQPQHF. The CDR3, as DNA: TGTGCCTGGAGTGTGCAGGGGAATCAGCCCCAGCATTTT.